The 25 T cell receptor beta chains given below trace back to one sample, sequenced in a study of identical twins. TCRdb fed the 5' RACE reads into MiXCR, producing one record per CDR3 protein. The sample contains 540,000 or so distinct CDR3 sequences, about 20% of which appear only once. This sample also belongs to another study, concerning yellow fever vaccine responses in identical twins.

The specimen sequenced was CD4+ T cells sorted from blood. The source of these receptors is a woman aged 18-30 years in good health.

The rearrangement uses TRBV20-1 and TRBJ1-6; D gene unclear. Germline CDR1 is DFQATT and CDR2 is SNEGSKA (reference sequence). V lost 6 bases and J 0 bases, leaving 6 bases between the germline ends. This CDR3 is built from 13 residues. CDR3: CSAGSSYNSPLHF. CDR3 DNA sequence: TGCAGTGCCGGGAGCTCCTATAATTCACCCCTCCACTTT.

V is TRBV6-1 and J is TRBJ2-7, with D uncertain. V lost 5 bases to trimming and J lost 3 bases, with 17 bases between them. The CDR3 is 15 amino acids. Germline V gives CDR1 MNHNS, CDR2 SASEGT. The chain's CDR3 is CASSKRHGLGYEQYF. The DNA for the CDR3 is TGTGCCAGCAGTAAACGCCACGGGTTGGGCTACGAGCAGTACTTC.

In its sample, this clonotype was seen a few times. The chain couples TRBV5-1 to TRBJ2-2, with 9 bases fitting TRBD2. The germline gives CDR1 SGHRS, CDR2 YFSETQ. The CDR3 totals 16 residues. The J segment lost 6 bases and the V segment lost 7 bases, leaving 13 bases of the junction unmatched. CDR3 nucleotides: TGCGCCAGCCGTCCGTGGGGGACTAGCTCAGCCGGGGAGCTGTTTTTT. This gives the protein CASRPWGTSSAGELFF. The full variable domain, completed using reference TRBV5-1 and TRBJ2-2, is KAGVTQTPRYLIKTRGQQVTLSCSPISGHRSVSWYQQTPGQGLQFLFEYFSETQRNKGNFPGRFSGRQFSNSRSEMNVSTLELGDSALYLCASRPWGTSSAGELFFGEGSRLTVL.

This chain uses TRBV6-1 with TRBJ2-1; TRBD2 matches 13 bases. The CDR3 runs 17 residues. V shed 6 bases and J 6 bases; nucleotides not matched to a gene: 11. Germline CDR1 reads MNHNS; CDR2 reads SASEGT. In nucleotides, the CDR3 is TGTGCCAGCAGGGGACTAGCGGGGTCTAAAGCCTCCAATGAGCAGTTCTTC. Protein sequence: CASRGLAGSKASNEQFF.

This clonotype was counted between two and nine times. This chain links TRBV5-1 with TRBJ2-7; D is possibly TRBD1 or TRBD2 (5 bases each). V was trimmed by 3 bases and J by 0 bases, leaving 7 bases between them. This CDR3 contains 13 residues. The germline V gene encodes CDR1 SGHRS and CDR2 YFSETQ. The CDR3 loop is CASSWDGSYEQYF. As DNA, the CDR3 is TGCGCCAGCAGCTGGGACGGCTCCTACGAGCAGTACTTC.

This chain joins TRBV6-2 or TRBV6-3 and TRBJ2-7; either TRBD1 or TRBD2 may fit D (5 bases each). The germline gives CDR1 MNHEY, CDR2 SVGEGT. This CDR3 region has 13 residues. The V end was cut by 7 bases, the J end by 2 bases, with 12 bases between. CDR3 region: CASTQGAPYEQYV. CDR3 coding DNA: TGTGCCAGCACTCAGGGAGCCCCCTACGAGCAGTACGTC.

The V call is TRBV2, the J call TRBJ2-1; 12 nucleotides line up with TRBD2. The J segment lost 12 bases and the V segment lost 6 bases, leaving 15 bases of the junction unmatched. Per germline, CDR1 SNHLY and CDR2 FYNNEI. The CDR3 runs 16 residues. The CDR3 region has the DNA TGTGCCAGCAGAACTAAGACTAGCGGGGGACCCCGGAGGCAGTTCTTC. Amino acids: CASRTKTSGGPRRQFF.

The chain is built from TRBV20-1 and TRBJ2-1; D perhaps matches TRBD2 (7 bases). The germline CDR1 and CDR2 sequences are DFQATT and SNEGSKA (reference sequence). The CDR3 is made up of 16 amino acids. Trimming pared 6 bases from V and 2 bases from J, leaving 20 bases between. The CDR3 DNA reads as TGCAGTGCCCCAGGGGAAGCGGGGCTGGCCTACAATGAGCAGTTCTTC. This sequence encodes CSAPGEAGLAYNEQFF.

This clonotype was seen a handful of times. This chain uses TRBV14 with TRBJ2-2; tentatively, D is TRBD1 (6 bases). V was clipped by 4 bases and J by 7 bases, with 10 bases between them. CDR1 and CDR2 (germline): SGHDN, FVKESK. The CDR3 has 13 residues. CDR3 loop: CASSLRTDGELFF. Written as DNA, the CDR3 is TGTGCCAGCAGCCTCAGGACAGACGGGGAGCTGTTTTTT. Looking up the rest from reference TRBV14 and TRBJ2-2 gives the full variable domain: EAGVTQFPSHSVIEKGQTVTLRCDPISGHDNLYWYRRVMGKEIKFLLHFVKESKQDESGMPNNRFLAERTGGTYSTLKVQPAELEDSGVYFCASSLRTDGELFFGEGSRLTVL.

This rearrangement joins TRBV27 to TRBJ1-5, with TRBD1 matching 7 bases. Losses at the gene ends were 2 bases for V and 0 bases for J; bases not matched to a gene: 4. From germline, CDR1 is MNHEY and CDR2 SMNVEV (reference sequence). The CDR3 totals 16 residues. Here the CDR3 DNA reads TGTGCCAGCAGTTTAGGGACAGTCAATAGCAATCAGCCCCAGCATTTT. Residues: CASSLGTVNSNQPQHF.

This clonotype appeared a few times. The chain carries TRBV7-8 and TRBJ2-1; 7 bases fit TRBD2. Germline values: CDR1 SGHVS, CDR2 FQNEAQ. This CDR3 comprises 12 residues. J gave up 8 bases and V 4 bases, and 2 bases lay outside the gene matches. The CDR3 DNA reads as TGTGCCAGCAGCTCCGCGGGGGATGAGCAGTTCTTC. The encoded protein is CASSSAGDEQFF.

There are a few counts of this clonotype. The J gene is TRBJ2-3, the V gene TRBV6-1; 8 nucleotides match TRBD1. J was trimmed by 2 bases and V by 6 bases; bases with no gene match: 4. In germline, CDR1 is MNHNS, CDR2 SASEGT. The CDR3 is 14 amino acids. In DNA form, the CDR3 reads TGTGCCAGCAGGCGACAGGGGCACACAGATACGCAGTATTTT. Its translation is CASRRQGHTDTQYF.

This chain uses TRBV6-5 with TRBJ1-2; 9 bases are a match to TRBD1. V dropped 2 bases and J dropped 5; count of bases not matched to a gene: 3. The CDR3 contains 14 residues. Germline V lookup: CDR1 MNHEY, CDR2 SVGAGI. The DNA of the CDR3 is TGTGCCAGCAGTTACGGACAGGGGATTTATGGCTACACCTTC. Its protein product is CASSYGQGIYGYTF.

This clonotype was recorded a few times. The chain recombines TRBV6-2 or TRBV6-3 with TRBJ2-3, with unresolved D. CDR3 length: 12 residues. The V gene lost 7 bases and the J gene lost 2 bases, with 7 bases spanning the gap. Germline lookup yields CDR1 MNHEY and CDR2 SVGEGT. The chain's CDR3 is CASKDLTDTQYF. CDR3 DNA sequence: TGTGCCAGCAAGGACCTCACAGATACGCAGTATTTT.

The chain is built from TRBV9 and TRBJ2-1; 9 bases match TRBD1. Germline-derived CDR1 and CDR2 are SGDLS and YYNGEE. The CDR3 is 15 residues long. J lost 8 bases, V lost 6 bases, and 12 bases had no gene match. CDR3 in DNA: TGTGCCAGCACCGGGACAGGGAAAGACGGGGATGAGCAGTTCTTC. Translating gives CASTGTGKDGDEQFF. The full variable domain, its missing parts supplied by reference TRBV9 and TRBJ2-1, is DSGVTQTPKHLITATGQRVTLRCSPRSGDLSVYWYQQSLDQGLQFLIQYYNGEERAKGNILERFSAQQFPDLHSELNLSSLELGDSALYFCASTGTGKDGDEQFFGPGTRLTVL.

This clonotype was observed many times. CDR3 nucleotides: TGTGCCAGCACCATCGACAGCTACGAGCAGTACTTC. This codes for CASTIDSYEQYF. This chain connects TRBV12-3 or TRBV12-4 to TRBJ2-7, with D perhaps matching TRBD1 (5 bases). Trimming cost V 7 bases and J 3 bases, with 10 bases left between them. The CDR3 consists of 12 residues.

The J gene is TRBJ2-3, the V gene TRBV12-3 or TRBV12-4; D unclear. The CDR3 totals 12 residues. Trimming took 5 bases from V and 6 from J, leaving 9 bases between them. Here the CDR3 DNA reads TGTGCCAGCAGTATGGTGGTTGATACGCAGTATTTT. Amino acid sequence: CASSMVVDTQYF.

This clonotype occurred a few times. The chain uses TRBV3-1 and TRBJ2-5, with D perhaps TRBD2 (6 bases). Between the trimmed V and J ends, which lost 2 bases and 1 base, there was a span of 11 bases. The CDR3 runs 15 residues. Germline V gene lookup returns CDR1 LGHDT and CDR2 YNNKEL (reference sequence). The CDR3 protein is CASSQFGRGQETQYF. The CDR3 bases are TGTGCCAGCAGCCAATTTGGGCGGGGCCAAGAGACCCAGTACTTC.

Regarding this clonotype: One end of the junction varies from germline; a read error may be responsible. The chain combines TRBV20-1 with TRBJ2-3, with D perhaps given as TRBD1 or TRBD2 (5 bases each). Germline CDR1 DFQATT, CDR2 SNEGSKA (reference sequence). CDR3 length equals 16 residues. In nucleotides, the CDR3 is TGCTGTGCTAGAGGGGTCACCGAAGGAAGCACAGATACGCAGTATTTT. Protein product: CCARGVTEGSTDTQYF.

This clonotype was picked up a small number of times. This chain joins TRBV6-5 and TRBJ1-1, with D tentatively TRBD1 (5 bases). This CDR3 spans 13 amino acids. CDR1 and CDR2 from the germline V gene are MNHEY and SVGAGI. V lost 2 bases and J 12 bases, leaving 16 bases between the germline ends. CDR3 residues: CASSYTEGRGSFF. The CDR3 coding sequence is TGTGCCAGCAGTTACACCGAGGGGCGCGGGTCTTTCTTT.

The V call is TRBV20-1, the J call TRBJ2-5, with D perhaps matching TRBD2 (6 bases). CDR3 size: 13 residues. Per the germline V gene, CDR1 is DFQATT and CDR2 is SNEGSKA (reference sequence). V was clipped by 5 bases and J by 5 bases, with 15 bases between them. CDR3: CSAWTIAQETQYF. Written as DNA, the CDR3 is TGCAGTGCTTGGACTATAGCACAGGAGACCCAGTACTTC.

J is TRBJ2-1 and V is TRBV27; 13 positions agree with TRBD2. The CDR3 loop spans 17 amino acids. V was clipped by 0 bases and J by 8 bases; unmatched bases: 7. CDR1 is MNHEY and CDR2 is SMNVEV in the germline V gene (reference sequence). In nucleotides, the CDR3 is TGTGCCAGCAGTTTATCGCGGACTAGCGGGGGCTTGGATGAGCAGTTCTTC. It is translated as CASSLSRTSGGLDEQFF.

The chain recombines TRBV5-1 with TRBJ2-7, with 8 nucleotides matching TRBD1. The CDR3 is made up of 13 amino acids. Germline V lookup: CDR1 SGHRS, CDR2 YFSETQ. J gave up 7 bases and V 7 bases, and 10 bases lay outside the gene matches. The CDR3 reads CASRTGTNEEQYF. DNA for the CDR3: TGCGCCAGCCGGACAGGGACCAATGAGGAGCAGTACTTC.

A few counts support this clonotype. The chain uses TRBV29-1 and TRBJ2-7; TRBD1 matches at 7 bases. Germline-derived CDR1 and CDR2 are SQVTM and ANQGSEA. V lost 7 bases, J lost 2 bases, and 8 bases stayed unmatched. The length of the CDR3 is 13 residues. The CDR3 nucleotides are TGCAGCGCGACAGGGATTAACCCCTACGAGCAGTACTTC. Translating gives CSATGINPYEQYF.

The rearrangement uses TRBV12-3 or TRBV12-4 and TRBJ2-7, with D perhaps given as TRBD1 or TRBD2 (5 bases each). The CDR3 length is 14 residues. V was trimmed by 6 bases and J by 0 bases, leaving 12 bases between them. The DNA of the CDR3 is TGTGCCAGCAGAAGGGACGGACTCTCCTACGAGCAGTACTTC. Its translation: CASRRDGLSYEQYF.